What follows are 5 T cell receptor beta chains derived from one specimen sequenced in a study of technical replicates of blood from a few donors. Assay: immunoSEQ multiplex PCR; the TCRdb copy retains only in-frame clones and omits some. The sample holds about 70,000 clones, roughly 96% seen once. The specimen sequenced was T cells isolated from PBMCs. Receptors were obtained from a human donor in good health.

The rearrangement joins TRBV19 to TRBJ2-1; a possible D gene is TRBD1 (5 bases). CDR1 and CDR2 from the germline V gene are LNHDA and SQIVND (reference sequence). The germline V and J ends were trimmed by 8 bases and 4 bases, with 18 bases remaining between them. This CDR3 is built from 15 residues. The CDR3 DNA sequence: TGTGCCAGTTGCTGTGGGGCAGGGAATTACAATGAGCAGTTCTTC. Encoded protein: CASCCGAGNYNEQFF.

CDR3 residues: CASSKQLNTEAFF. DNA for the CDR3: TGTGCCAGCAGCAAACAGCTGAACACTGAAGCTTTCTTT. The chain uses TRBV6-4 and TRBJ1-1; unclear D gene. This CDR3 is 13 amino acids long. Germline lookup yields CDR1 MRHNA and CDR2 SNTAGT. V lost 6 bases, J lost 0 bases, and 8 bases lay in between.

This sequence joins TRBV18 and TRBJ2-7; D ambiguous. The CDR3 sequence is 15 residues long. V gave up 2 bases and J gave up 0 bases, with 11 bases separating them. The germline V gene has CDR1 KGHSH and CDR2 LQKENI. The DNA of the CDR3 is TGTGCCAGCTCACCAGACTTGTTGAGCTCCTACGAGCAGTACTTC. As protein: CASSPDLLSSYEQYF.

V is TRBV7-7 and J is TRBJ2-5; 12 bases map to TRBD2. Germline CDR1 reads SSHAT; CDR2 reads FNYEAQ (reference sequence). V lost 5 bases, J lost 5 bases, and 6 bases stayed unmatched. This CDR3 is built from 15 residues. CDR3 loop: CASSNTGLAGETQYF. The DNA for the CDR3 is TGTGCCAGCAGCAATACGGGACTAGCGGGCGAGACCCAGTACTTC. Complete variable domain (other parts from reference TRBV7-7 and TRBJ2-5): GAGVSQSPRYKVTKRGQDVTLRCDPISSHATLYWYQQALGQGPEFLTYFNYEAQPDKSGLPSDRFSAERPEGSISTLTIQRTEQRDSAMYRCASSNTGLAGETQYFGPGTRLLVL.

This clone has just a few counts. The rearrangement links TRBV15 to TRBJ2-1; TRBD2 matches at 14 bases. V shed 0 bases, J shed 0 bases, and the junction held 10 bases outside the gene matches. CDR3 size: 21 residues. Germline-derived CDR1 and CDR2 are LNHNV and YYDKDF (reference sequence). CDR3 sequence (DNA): TGTGCCACCAGCAGAGAGAAACCGGGACTAGCGGGAGTTCCCTCCTACAATGAGCAGTTCTTC. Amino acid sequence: CATSREKPGLAGVPSYNEQFF.